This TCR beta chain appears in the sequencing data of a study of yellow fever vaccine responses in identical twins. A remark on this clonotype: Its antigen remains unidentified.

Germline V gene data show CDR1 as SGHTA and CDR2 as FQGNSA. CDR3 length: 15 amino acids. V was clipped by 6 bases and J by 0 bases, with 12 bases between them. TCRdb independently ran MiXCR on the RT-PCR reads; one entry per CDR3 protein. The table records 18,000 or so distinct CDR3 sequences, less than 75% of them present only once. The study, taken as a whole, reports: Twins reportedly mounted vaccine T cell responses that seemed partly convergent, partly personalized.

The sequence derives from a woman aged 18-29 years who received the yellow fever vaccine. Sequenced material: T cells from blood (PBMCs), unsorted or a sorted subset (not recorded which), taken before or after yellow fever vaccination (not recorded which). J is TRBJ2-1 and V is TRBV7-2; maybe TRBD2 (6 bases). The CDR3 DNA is TGTGCCAGCAGGAGCGGGCCGAGCTCCTACAATGAGCAGTTCTTC. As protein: CASRSGPSSYNEQFF.